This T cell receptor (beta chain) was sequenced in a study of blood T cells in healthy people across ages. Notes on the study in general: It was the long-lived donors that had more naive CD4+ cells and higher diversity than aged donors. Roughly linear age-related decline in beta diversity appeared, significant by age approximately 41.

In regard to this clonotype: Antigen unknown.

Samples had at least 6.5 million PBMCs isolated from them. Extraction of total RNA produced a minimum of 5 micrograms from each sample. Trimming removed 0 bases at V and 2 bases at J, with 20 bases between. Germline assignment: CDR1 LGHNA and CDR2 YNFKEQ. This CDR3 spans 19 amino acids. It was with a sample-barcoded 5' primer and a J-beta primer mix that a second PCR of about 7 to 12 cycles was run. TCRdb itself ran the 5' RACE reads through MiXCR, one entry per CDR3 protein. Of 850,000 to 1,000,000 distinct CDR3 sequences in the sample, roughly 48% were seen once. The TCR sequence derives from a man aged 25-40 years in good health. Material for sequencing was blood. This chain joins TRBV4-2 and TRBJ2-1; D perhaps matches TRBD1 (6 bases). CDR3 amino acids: CASSQDVPLTGNTYNEQFF. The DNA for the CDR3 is TGTGCCAGCAGCCAAGATGTTCCACTTACAGGGAATACCTACAATGAGCAGTTCTTC.